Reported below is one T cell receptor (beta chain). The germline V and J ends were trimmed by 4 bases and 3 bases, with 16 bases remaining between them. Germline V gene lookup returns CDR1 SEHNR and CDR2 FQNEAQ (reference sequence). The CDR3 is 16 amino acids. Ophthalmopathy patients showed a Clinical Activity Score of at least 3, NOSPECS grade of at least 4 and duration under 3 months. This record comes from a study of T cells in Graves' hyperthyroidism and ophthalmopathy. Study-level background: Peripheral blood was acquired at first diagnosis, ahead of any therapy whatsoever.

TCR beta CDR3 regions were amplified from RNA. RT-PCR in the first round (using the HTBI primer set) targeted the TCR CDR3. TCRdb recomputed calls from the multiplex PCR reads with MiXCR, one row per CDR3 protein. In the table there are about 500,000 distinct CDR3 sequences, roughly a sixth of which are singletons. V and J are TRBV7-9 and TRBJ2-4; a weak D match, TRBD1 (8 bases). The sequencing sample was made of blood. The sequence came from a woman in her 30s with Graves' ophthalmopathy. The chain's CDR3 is CASSSLQGEGKNIQYF. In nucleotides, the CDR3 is TGTGCCAGCAGCTCATTACAGGGGGAGGGCAAAAACATTCAGTACTTC. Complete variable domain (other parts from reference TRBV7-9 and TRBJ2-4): DTGVSQNPRHKITKRGQNVTFRCDPISEHNRLYWYRQTLGQGPEFLTYFQNEAQLEKSRLLSDRFSAERPKGSFSTLEIQRTEQGDSAMYLCASSSLQGEGKNIQYFGAGTRLSVL.